Each of the 21 T cell receptor beta chains below was sequenced from the same sample in a study of cytomegalovirus exposure and HLA in healthy donors. PCR primers comprised 60 Vbeta and 13 Jbeta primers. Data came from immunoSEQ multiplex PCR; TCRdb stores just in-frame clones and leaves some out. The profile shows a few hundred thousand clones, 80% to 95% of them singletons. The sequencing input was PBMCs. The receptor set was obtained from a girl aged 2 to 10 in good health and CMV-seronegative.

This rearrangement joins TRBV10-2 to TRBJ1-1, with D possibly matching TRBD1 (6 bases). The CDR3 length is 13 residues. V dropped 7 bases and J dropped 1 base, with 10 bases sitting between them. The germline V gene encodes CDR1 WSHSY and CDR2 SAAADI. CDR3 amino acids: CASMDRPNTEAFF. DNA of the CDR3: TGCGCCAGCATGGACAGACCGAACACTGAAGCTTTCTTT.

The chain joins TRBV14 to TRBJ1-5, with D possibly TRBD1 on 6 matching bases. This CDR3 is 15 amino acids long. Germline V gene lookup returns CDR1 SGHDN and CDR2 FVKESK. Trimming took off 7 bases at V and 1 base at J, with 14 bases between the two ends. CDR3 amino acids: CASITITGSNQPQHF. DNA for the CDR3: TGTGCCAGCATTACGATAACAGGGAGCAATCAGCCCCAGCATTTT.

This chain joins TRBV19 and TRBJ2-7; 9 nucleotides align to TRBD2. The CDR3 totals 15 residues. The ends lost 4 bases at V and 5 bases at J; junction bases unmatched: 9. Germline V gene lookup returns CDR1 LNHDA and CDR2 SQIVND (reference sequence). This CDR3 reads CASSSAGGPPHEQYF. The CDR3 nucleotides are TGTGCCAGTAGTAGCGCGGGAGGGCCTCCCCACGAGCAGTACTTC.

The V and J genes are TRBV19 and TRBJ1-2; TRBD1 aligns across 9 bases. The CDR3 loop spans 14 amino acids. V lost 8 bases, J lost 5 bases, and 9 bases stayed unmatched. Germline V CDR1 and CDR2: LNHDA, SQIVND (reference sequence). CDR3 sequence: CASQTPTGGYGYTF. CDR3 sequence (DNA): TGTGCCAGTCAGACCCCGACAGGGGGATATGGCTACACCTTC.

The chain employs TRBV28 and TRBJ2-5; D is unclear. The germline CDR1 and CDR2 sequences are MDHEN and SYDVKM. This CDR3 contains 16 residues. V dropped 5 bases and J dropped 1 base, with 17 bases sitting between them. CDR3 bases: TGTGCCAGCAGTGCCCGTGACTCGGAGTTCCAAGAGACCCAGTACTTC. This gives the protein CASSARDSEFQETQYF. Supplemented by reference TRBV28 and TRBJ2-5, the full variable domain reads DVKVTQSSRYLVKRTGEKVFLECVQDMDHENMFWYRQDPGLGLRLIYFSYDVKMKEKGDIPEGYSVSREKKERFSLILESASTNQTSMYLCASSARDSEFQETQYFGPGTRLLVL.

The rearrangement links TRBV7-9 to TRBJ1-3; the match to TRBD1 covers 7 bases. V lost 4 bases and J lost 2; bases outside the gene matches: 2. The CDR3 length is 14 residues. The germline CDR1 and CDR2 sequences are SEHNR and FQNEAQ (reference sequence). The CDR3 DNA is TGTGCCAGCAGCTCTGACAGGGCTGGAAACACCATATATTTT. Protein: CASSSDRAGNTIYF.

This rearrangement joins TRBV6-5 to TRBJ2-2; D ambiguous. The CDR3 covers 14 residues. From germline, CDR1 is MNHEY and CDR2 SVGAGI. V was cut by 5 bases and J by 8 bases, with 15 bases left in between. The CDR3 protein is CASSEDRLDGELFF. CDR3 bases: TGTGCCAGCAGTGAAGATAGACTGGATGGGGAGCTGTTTTTT.

This clone was seen just once. This chain joins TRBV19 and TRBJ1-5, with D unclear. Trimming removed 6 bases from V and 4 bases from J, with 13 bases in between. The CDR3 has 14 amino acids. The germline CDR1 and CDR2 sequences are LNHDA and SQIVND (reference sequence). The CDR3 bases are TGTGCCAGTAGGTTTGGACTCCTAAATCAGCCCCAGCATTTT. It codes for CASRFGLLNQPQHF.

The chain carries TRBV5-6 and TRBJ1-2; D might be TRBD1 (6 bases). From germline, CDR1 is SGHDT and CDR2 YYEEEE. This CDR3 has 14 residues. The germline V and J ends were trimmed by 1 base and 9 bases, with 16 bases remaining between them. The CDR3 region has the DNA TGTGCCAGCAGCTTGACAGGGTGGAGAGCGCGCTACACCTTC. This encodes CASSLTGWRARYTF.

The V and J genes are TRBV5-7 and TRBJ1-1; 9 nucleotides align to TRBD1. TRBV5-7 counts as an open reading frame of uncertain function. The CDR3 is 13 amino acids. After removal of 7 bases from V and 3 bases from J, the junction contained 4 bases not matched to a gene. The CDR3 DNA sequence: TGTGCCAGCCAGGACAGGGGATACACTGAAGCTTTCTTT. Protein product: CASQDRGYTEAFF.

This rearrangement joins TRBV9 to TRBJ2-1; 7 bases line up with TRBD2. V trimming: 3 bases; J trimming: 2 bases; junction bases outside the gene matches: 14. The germline V gene has CDR1 SGDLS and CDR2 YYNGEE. This CDR3 has 18 amino acids. CDR3 sequence reads: CASSGRPTGGRAYNEQFF. The CDR3 DNA follows: TGTGCCAGCAGCGGTAGGCCCACAGGTGGGAGGGCCTACAATGAGCAGTTCTTC.

The chain employs TRBV9 and TRBJ1-2, with D tentatively TRBD1 (6 bases). V was trimmed by 4 bases and J by 8 bases, leaving 18 bases between them. This CDR3 has 14 amino acids. CDR1 and CDR2 from the germline V gene are SGDLS and YYNGEE. In nucleotides, the CDR3 is TGTGCCAGCAGCCCGAGATCGGGGGGGCGAGGCTACACCTTC. Protein: CASSPRSGGRGYTF.

The chain employs TRBV30 and TRBJ2-7; no clear D. V was shortened by 1 base and J by 2 bases, with 12 bases between the two germline ends. Germline loops: CDR1 GTSNPN, CDR2 SVGIG (reference sequence). The CDR3 length is 14 residues. CDR3 region: CAWSASLAPYEQYF. CDR3 DNA sequence: TGTGCCTGGAGTGCCTCCTTAGCCCCCTACGAGCAGTACTTC.

The J gene is TRBJ2-7, the V gene TRBV6-5; maybe TRBD2 (6 bases). CDR3 length: 12 residues. Germline CDR1 is MNHEY and CDR2 is SVGAGI. Trimming removed 10 bases from V and 5 bases from J, with 15 bases in between. CDR3 residues: CAIKEGSDEQYF. The CDR3, as DNA: TGTGCCATCAAGGAGGGTTCGGACGAGCAGTACTTC.

The V call is TRBV6-1, the J call TRBJ2-3; a weak D match, TRBD1 (5 bases). CDR3 length: 14 amino acids. V gave up 4 bases and J gave up 3 bases, with 11 bases separating them. Germline CDR1 and CDR2: MNHNS and SASEGT. This chain's CDR3 is CASSATGRTDTQYF. The CDR3 coding sequence is TGTGCCAGCAGTGCAACAGGACGTACAGATACGCAGTATTTT.

The chain links TRBV5-1 to TRBJ2-7; the D is unclear. Germline V gives CDR1 SGHRS, CDR2 YFSETQ. The CDR3 loop spans 13 amino acids. Trimming cost V 0 bases and J 3 bases, with 7 bases left between them. CDR3: CASSLEPNYEQYF. The DNA for the CDR3 is TGCGCCAGCAGCTTGGAGCCCAACTACGAGCAGTACTTC.

This clone occurred once. The J gene is TRBJ2-5, the V gene TRBV9; D unclear. CDR1 and CDR2 from the germline V gene are SGDLS and YYNGEE. This CDR3 contains 12 residues. V was shortened by 4 bases and J by 6 bases, with 10 bases between the two germline ends. CDR3 residues: CASSPSGQTQYF. For the CDR3, the DNA is TGTGCCAGCAGCCCCTCAGGTCAGACCCAGTACTTC.

The CDR3 coding sequence is TGTGCCAGCAGTGAAGGGGAGCGGACTTATAACAATGAGCAGTTCTTC. Its protein is CASSEGERTYNNEQFF. The V gene is TRBV6-1, the J gene TRBJ2-1; tentative D call: TRBD2 (5 bases). V lost 1 base to trimming and J lost 5 bases, with 15 bases between them. Germline V gives CDR1 MNHNS, CDR2 SASEGT. The CDR3 runs 16 residues.

The rearrangement uses TRBV6-1 and TRBJ1-5; 7 nucleotides match TRBD1. V shed 4 bases and J 0 bases; nucleotides not matched to a gene: 0. The length of the CDR3 is 14 residues. Per the germline V gene, CDR1 is MNHNS and CDR2 is SASEGT. In nucleotides, the CDR3 is TGTGCCAGCAGTGGACAGGGTAGCAATCAGCCCCAGCATTTT. Protein sequence: CASSGQGSNQPQHF.

The chain is built from TRBV7-9 and TRBJ1-6, with 9 bases identical to TRBD1. The J segment lost 9 bases and the V segment lost 4 bases, leaving 10 bases of the junction unmatched. This CDR3 contains 16 residues. Germline CDR1 and CDR2: SEHNR and FQNEAQ (reference sequence). CDR3 protein: CASSSLPGQGPSPLHF. DNA for the CDR3: TGTGCCAGCAGCTCCCTCCCGGGACAGGGCCCTTCACCCCTCCACTTT. Using reference TRBV7-9 and TRBJ1-6 for the parts outside the CDR3, the full variable domain is DTGVSQNPRHKITKRGQNVTFRCDPISEHNRLYWYRQTLGQGPEFLTYFQNEAQLEKSRLLSDRFSAERPKGSFSTLEIQRTEQGDSAMYLCASSSLPGQGPSPLHFGNGTRLTVT.

This clone was counted a single time. The rearrangement uses TRBV29-1 and TRBJ2-7, with unresolved D. CDR3 length: 12 amino acids. Germline V CDR1 and CDR2: SQVTM, ANQGSEA. Trimming pared 7 bases from V and 0 bases from J, leaving 10 bases between. CDR3 in DNA: TGCAGCGCTCTCGGTGACTCCTACGAGCAGTACTTC. Protein sequence: CSALGDSYEQYF.